The clone carrying this TCR beta chain was counted between two and nine times. These data belong to a study of cytomegalovirus exposure and HLA in healthy donors. Both 60 Vbeta primers and 13 Jbeta primers went into the PCR. Repertoires were generated with immunoSEQ multiplex PCR, while TCRdb's copy carries only in-frame clones and drops some. The sample records around 130,000 clones, around 8.5% being singletons. Germline lookup yields CDR1 MNHNY and CDR2 SVGAGI (reference sequence). The CDR3 is 13 amino acids. V shed 6 bases, J shed 2 bases, and the junction held 1 base outside the gene matches. The receptor's source is a man aged 35 to 55 in good health and CMV-seronegative. Source material: PBMCs. V gene TRBV6-6 combines with J gene TRBJ2-5; 9 bases are shared with TRBD2. Here the CDR3 reads CASRRGGQETQYF. CDR3 DNA sequence: TGTGCCAGCAGGCGGGGGGGACAAGAGACCCAGTACTTC.